The sequence of this T cell receptor beta chain was determined in a study of T cell changes during pregnancy in multiple sclerosis. Trimming removed 3 bases at V and 8 bases at J, with 22 bases between. Germline loops: CDR1 SEHNR, CDR2 FQNEAQ (reference sequence). The CDR3 contains 17 residues. Libraries were prepared by immunoSEQ multiplex PCR; TCRdb keeps only in-frame clonotypes and omits some of them. The sample records tens of thousands of clones, more than 90% being singletons. This chain uses TRBV7-9 with TRBJ2-2; D is unresolved. This sequence originates from a female donor with multiple sclerosis, enrolled in a pregnancy study. This sample comprised peripheral blood, obtained in the second trimester of pregnancy. The CDR3 DNA reads as TGTGCCAGCAGCTTGTTGGCATTGGGCTTTGGCGATGGGGAGCTGTTTTTT. Amino acid sequence: CASSLLALGFGDGELFF.